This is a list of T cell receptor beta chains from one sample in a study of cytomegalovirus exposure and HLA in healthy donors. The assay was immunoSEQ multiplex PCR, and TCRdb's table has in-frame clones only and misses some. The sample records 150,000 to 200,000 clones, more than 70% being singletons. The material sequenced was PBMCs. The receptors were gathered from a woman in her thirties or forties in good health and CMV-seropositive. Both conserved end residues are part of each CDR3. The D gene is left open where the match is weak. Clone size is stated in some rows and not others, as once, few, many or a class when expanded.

CASSQLTGRMNTEAFF | TGTGCCAGCAGCCAGTTGACAGGACGAATGAACACTGAAGCTTTCTTT | TRBJ1-1 | - | - | TRBV16
CASSFWNTEAFF | TGTGCCAGCAGTTTCTGGAACACTGAAGCTTTCTTT | TRBJ1-1 | - | - | TRBV28
CASSEIIGGEAFF | TGCGCCAGCAGTGAGATAATCGGGGGAGAAGCTTTCTTT | TRBJ1-1 | - | - | TRBV10-2
CSAMGQAGYTF | TGCAGTGCTATGGGCCAGGCTGGCTACACCTTC | TRBJ1-2 | few | - | TRBV20-1
CASRGRVGEQYF | TGTGCCAGCAGGGGCAGGGTTGGGGAGCAGTACTTC | TRBJ2-7 | once | - | TRBV27
CASSLVFSGSWNEQFF | TGTGCCAGCAGCTTAGTATTTAGCGGGAGTTGGAATGAGCAGTTCTTC | TRBJ2-1 | - | TRBD2 | TRBV7-2
CASSLSTRASSTDTQYF | TGTGCCAGCAGTCTATCGACTAGAGCTTCTAGCACAGATACGCAGTATTTT | TRBJ2-3 | once | - | TRBV28
CASSTGSPMNTEAFF | TGTGCCAGCAGCACAGGGAGCCCGATGAACACTGAAGCTTTCTTT | TRBJ1-1 | - | - | TRBV9
CSARRYNEQFF | TGCAGTGCTAGGAGGTACAATGAGCAGTTCTTC | TRBJ2-1 | - | - | TRBV20-1
CASSEPRTGLANYGYTF | TGTGCCAGCAGTGAACCTAGGACAGGTTTAGCTAACTATGGCTACACCTTC | TRBJ1-2 | - | TRBD1 | TRBV2
CASSQARIPTSFEQFF | TGTGCCAGCAGCCAAGCGAGGATTCCGACTAGTTTTGAGCAGTTCTTC | TRBJ2-1 | once | - | TRBV4-2
CASSLARGAKNIQYF | TGTGCCAGCAGCTTGGCCCGGGGAGCCAAAAACATTCAGTACTTC | TRBJ2-4 | few | - | TRBV5-8
CASSIPTGGNTEAFF | TGTGCCAGCAGTATACCGACAGGGGGGAACACTGAAGCTTTCTTT | TRBJ1-1 | - | TRBD1 | TRBV28
CASRLGLSVNEQFF | TGTGCCAGCAGGCTTGGACTCAGTGTCAATGAGCAGTTCTTC | TRBJ2-1 | - | - | TRBV2
CASSLPSGHWGSYNEQFF | TGTGCCAGCAGTTTACCTAGCGGGCACTGGGGTTCCTACAATGAGCAGTTCTTC | TRBJ2-1 | - | TRBD2 | TRBV28
CASSSSGTANEKLFF | TGTGCCAGCAGCTCGTCCGGGACAGCTAATGAAAAACTGTTTTTT | TRBJ1-4 | - | TRBD1 | TRBV13
CAWSAGTGAGELFF | TGTGCCTGGAGCGCCGGGACGGGGGCCGGGGAGCTGTTTTTT | TRBJ2-2 | - | - | TRBV30
CASSHRAGILYEQYF | TGCGCCAGCAGCCACCGAGCGGGGATCCTCTACGAGCAGTACTTC | TRBJ2-7 | - | TRBD2 | TRBV4-1
CASSLDRPTNFQETQYF | TGTGCCAGCAGCCTGGACAGGCCGACCAATTTCCAAGAGACCCAGTACTTC | TRBJ2-5 | - | TRBD1 | TRBV7-9
CASSKTGINTEAFF | TGTGCCAGCAGCAAGACAGGGATCAACACTGAAGCTTTCTTT | TRBJ1-1 | once | TRBD1 | TRBV11-1
CASSPYLPDTQYF | TGCGCCAGCAGCCCCTATCTTCCAGATACGCAGTATTTT | TRBJ2-3 | - | - | TRBV5-1
CASSSRQGANYGYTF | TGTGCCAGCAGCTCGAGACAGGGAGCTAACTATGGCTACACCTTC | TRBJ1-2 | - | TRBD1 | TRBV11-1
CASVFSGRAADTQYF | TGTGCCAGCGTTTTTAGCGGGAGGGCCGCAGATACGCAGTATTTT | TRBJ2-3 | - | TRBD2 | TRBV28
CASSPGGQETQYF | TGTGCCAGCAGTCCGGGAGGCCAAGAGACCCAGTACTTC | TRBJ2-5 | - | TRBD2 | TRBV5-4
CASSLVLADTYNEQFF | TGTGCCAGCAGCTTAGTTCTAGCGGACACTTACAATGAGCAGTTCTTC | TRBJ2-1 | - | TRBD2 | TRBV7-9
CASSVDQRTGGLNYGYTF | TGTGCCAGCAGCGTAGACCAAAGGACAGGGGGCCTTAACTATGGCTACACCTTC | TRBJ1-2 | few | TRBD1 | TRBV9
CASSVVYSGANVLTF | TGTGCCAGCAGCGTAGTATACTCTGGGGCCAACGTCCTGACTTTC | TRBJ2-6 | - | - | TRBV9
CASAIWIGGDYEQYF | TGTGCCAGCGCGATATGGATCGGGGGGGACTACGAGCAGTACTTC | TRBJ2-7 | few | TRBD2 | TRBV28
CSLIPTGSYNEQFF | TGCAGCTTGATCCCCACAGGGTCCTACAATGAGCAGTTCTTC | TRBJ2-1 | - | - | TRBV29-1
CASSVSQGYEGYTF | TGTGCCAGCAGCGTAAGCCAGGGTTACGAAGGCTACACCTTC | TRBJ1-2 | - | - | TRBV9
CASRATENTEAFF | TGTGCCAGCAGAGCGACCGAGAACACTGAAGCTTTCTTT | TRBJ1-1 | once | - | TRBV27
CASSSRGEQYF | TGTGCCAGCAGTTCCCGGGGGGAGCAGTACTTC | TRBJ2-7 | - | - | TRBV28
CASSVGTGFYEQYF | TGTGCCAGCAGCGTTGGGACAGGATTTTACGAGCAGTACTTC | TRBJ2-7 | - | TRBD1 | TRBV9
CASSPTPIKTGGLYNEQFF | TGTGCCAGCAGCCCCACCCCTATCAAAACAGGGGGATTATACAATGAGCAGTTCTTC | TRBJ2-1 | - | TRBD1 | TRBV13
CASSWGTTDTQYF | TGTGCCAGCAGCTGGGGGACTACAGATACGCAGTATTTT | TRBJ2-3 | - | - | TRBV5-4
CASSLGLDEQFF | TGTGCCAGCAGCTTAGGGCTCGATGAGCAGTTCTTC | TRBJ2-1 | - | - | TRBV7-6
CASSLEGLADTQYF | TGTGCCAGCAGCTTAGAGGGACTAGCGGACACGCAGTATTTT | TRBJ2-3 | - | TRBD2 | TRBV7-2
CASSLWGLPSYGYTF | TGTGCCAGCAGCTTGTGGGGACTGCCCTCCTATGGCTACACCTTC | TRBJ1-2 | few | - | TRBV5-4
CASSEVGDSNQPQHF | TGTGCCAGCAGTGAAGTAGGGGATAGCAATCAGCCCCAGCATTTT | TRBJ1-5 | few | - | TRBV6-1
CASSLVKGPRTISYGYTF | TGTGCCAGCAGTTTAGTCAAGGGACCAAGGACTATTAGTTATGGCTACACCTTC | TRBJ1-2 | - | - | TRBV28
CASSQAGGSTDTQYF | TGTGCCAGCAGCCAAGCGGGAGGGAGCACAGATACGCAGTATTTT | TRBJ2-3 | few | TRBD2 | TRBV4-2
CASIPTLASSTDTQYF | TGTGCCAGCATCCCAACGTTGGCCTCTAGCACAGATACGCAGTATTTT | TRBJ2-3 | - | - | TRBV27
CASSLGQGVGYTF | TGCGCCAGCAGCTTGGGGCAGGGGGTCGGCTACACCTTC | TRBJ1-2 | - | TRBD1 | TRBV5-1
CSVPLWRETTGELFF | TGCAGCGTTCCCCTATGGCGGGAGACCACCGGGGAGCTGTTTTTT | TRBJ2-2 | once | TRBD2 | TRBV29-1
CASSVGGVSVNEQFF | TGTGCCAGCAGCGTAGGTGGAGTATCCGTGAATGAGCAGTTCTTC | TRBJ2-1 | - | - | TRBV9
CASKYGSSGNTIYF | TGTGCCAGCAAATATGGGAGCTCTGGAAACACCATATATTTT | TRBJ1-3 | - | - | TRBV6-5
CASSQPLWTGGANTGELFF | TGCGCCAGCAGCCAACCTCTGTGGACAGGGGGTGCTAACACCGGGGAGCTGTTTTTT | TRBJ2-2 | - | TRBD1 | TRBV4-3